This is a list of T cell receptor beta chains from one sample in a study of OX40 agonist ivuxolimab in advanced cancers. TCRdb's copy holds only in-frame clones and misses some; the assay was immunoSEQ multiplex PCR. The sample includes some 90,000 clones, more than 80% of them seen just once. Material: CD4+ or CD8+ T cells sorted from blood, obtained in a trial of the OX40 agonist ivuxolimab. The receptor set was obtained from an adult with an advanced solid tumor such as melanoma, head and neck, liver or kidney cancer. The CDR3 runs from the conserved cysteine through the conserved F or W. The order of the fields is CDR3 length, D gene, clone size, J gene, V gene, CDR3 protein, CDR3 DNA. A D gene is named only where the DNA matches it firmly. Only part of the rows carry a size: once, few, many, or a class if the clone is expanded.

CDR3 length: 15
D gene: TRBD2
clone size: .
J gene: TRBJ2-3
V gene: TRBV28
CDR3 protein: CASSPSSGPTDTQYF
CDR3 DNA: TGTGCCAGCAGCCCGTCTAGCGGTCCCACAGATACGCAGTATTTT

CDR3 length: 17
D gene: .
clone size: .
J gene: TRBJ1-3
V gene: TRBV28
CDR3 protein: CASSLGFTGSSGNTIYF
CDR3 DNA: TGTGCCAGCAGTTTAGGCTTTACAGGGAGCTCTGGAAACACCATATATTTT

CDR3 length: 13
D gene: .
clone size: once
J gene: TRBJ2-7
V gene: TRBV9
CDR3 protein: CASSHRVVDEQYF
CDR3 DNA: TGTGCCAGCAGCCACAGGGTGGTGGACGAGCAGTACTTC

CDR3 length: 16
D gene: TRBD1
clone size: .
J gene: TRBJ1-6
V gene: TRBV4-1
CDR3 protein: CASSQDLGQDSSPLHF
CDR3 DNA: TGCGCCAGCAGCCAAGATTTGGGACAGGATAGTTCACCCCTCCACTTT

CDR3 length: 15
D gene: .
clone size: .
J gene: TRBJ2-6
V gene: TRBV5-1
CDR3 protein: CASSLPGAGANVLTF
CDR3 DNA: TGCGCCAGCAGCTTGCCGGGGGCTGGGGCCAACGTCCTGACTTTC

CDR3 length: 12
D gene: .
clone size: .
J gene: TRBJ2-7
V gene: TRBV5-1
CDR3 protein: CASSPESYEQYF
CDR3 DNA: TGCGCCAGCAGCCCCGAGAGCTACGAGCAGTACTTC

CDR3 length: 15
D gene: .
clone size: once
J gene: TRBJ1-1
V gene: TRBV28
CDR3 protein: CASTEGGPLNTEAFF
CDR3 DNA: TGTGCCAGCACCGAGGGGGGCCCCCTGAACACTGAAGCTTTCTTT

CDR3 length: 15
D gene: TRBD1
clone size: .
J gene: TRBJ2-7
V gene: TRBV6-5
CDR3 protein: CASSYDTGAFYEQYF
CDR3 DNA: TGTGCCAGCAGTTACGATACAGGGGCATTTTACGAGCAGTACTTC

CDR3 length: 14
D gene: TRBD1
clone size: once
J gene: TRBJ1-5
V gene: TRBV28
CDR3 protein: CASSPGQFNQPQHF
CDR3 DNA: TGTGCCAGCAGCCCGGGACAGTTCAATCAGCCCCAGCATTTT

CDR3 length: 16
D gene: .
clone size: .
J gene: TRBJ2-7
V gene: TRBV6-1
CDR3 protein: CASSATGTGGTYEQYF
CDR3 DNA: TGTGCCAGCAGTGCCACGGGAACCGGGGGTACCTACGAGCAGTACTTC

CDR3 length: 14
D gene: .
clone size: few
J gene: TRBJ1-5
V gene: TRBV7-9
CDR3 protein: CASSDRGENQPQHF
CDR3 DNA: TGTGCCAGCAGCGACCGAGGGGAGAATCAGCCCCAGCATTTT

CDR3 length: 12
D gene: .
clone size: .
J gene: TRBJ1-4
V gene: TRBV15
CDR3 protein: CATSSGYEKLFF
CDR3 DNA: TGTGCCACCAGCAGTGGGTATGAAAAACTGTTTTTT

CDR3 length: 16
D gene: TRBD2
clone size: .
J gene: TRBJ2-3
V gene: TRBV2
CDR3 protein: CASSEQLAGISDTQYF
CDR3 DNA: TGTGCCAGCAGTGAACAACTAGCGGGAATAAGTGATACGCAGTATTTT

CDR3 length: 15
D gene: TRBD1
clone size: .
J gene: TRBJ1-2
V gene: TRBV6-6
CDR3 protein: CASRQQGAQGYGYTF
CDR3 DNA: TGTGCCAGCAGGCAGCAGGGGGCACAGGGCTATGGCTACACCTTC

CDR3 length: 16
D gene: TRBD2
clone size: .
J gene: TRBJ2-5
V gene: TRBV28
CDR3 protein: CASSLSPAGGQETQYF
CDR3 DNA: TGTGCCAGCAGTTTATCGCCAGCGGGAGGCCAAGAGACCCAGTACTTC

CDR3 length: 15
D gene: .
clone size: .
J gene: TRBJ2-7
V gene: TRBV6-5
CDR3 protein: CASSDQRTFTYEQYF
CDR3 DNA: TGTGCCAGCAGCGACCAACGGACTTTTACCTACGAGCAGTACTTC

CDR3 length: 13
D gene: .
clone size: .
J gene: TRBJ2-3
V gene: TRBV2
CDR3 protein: CASQAVYTDTQYF
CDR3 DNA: TGTGCCAGCCAGGCAGTCTACACAGATACGCAGTATTTT

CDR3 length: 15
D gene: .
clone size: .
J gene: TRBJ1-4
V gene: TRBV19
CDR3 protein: CASSTGGTGHEKLFF
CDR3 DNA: TGTGCCAGTAGTACCGGCGGGACCGGACATGAAAAACTGTTTTTT

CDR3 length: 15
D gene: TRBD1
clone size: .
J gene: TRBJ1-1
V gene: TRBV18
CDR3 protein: CTSSPAGGWGTEAFF
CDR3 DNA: TGTACCAGCTCACCGGCAGGGGGTTGGGGTACTGAAGCTTTCTTT

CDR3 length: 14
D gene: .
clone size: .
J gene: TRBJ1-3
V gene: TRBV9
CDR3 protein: CASSAQGSGNTIYF
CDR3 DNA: TGTGCCAGCAGCGCCCAGGGTTCTGGAAACACCATATATTTT

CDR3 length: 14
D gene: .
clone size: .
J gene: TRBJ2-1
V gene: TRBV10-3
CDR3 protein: CAISLAAGINEQFF
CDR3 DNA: TGTGCCATCAGTTTGGCCGCGGGAATCAATGAGCAGTTCTTC

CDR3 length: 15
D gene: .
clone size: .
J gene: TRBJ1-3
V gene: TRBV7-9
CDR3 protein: CASSLEGISGNTIYF
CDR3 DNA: TGTGCCAGCAGCTTAGAAGGGATCTCTGGAAACACCATATATTTT

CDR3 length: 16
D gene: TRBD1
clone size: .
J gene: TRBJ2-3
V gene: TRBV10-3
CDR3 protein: CAISPSPGQGKDTQYF
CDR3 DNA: TGTGCCATCAGCCCTAGCCCGGGACAGGGTAAAGATACGCAGTATTTT

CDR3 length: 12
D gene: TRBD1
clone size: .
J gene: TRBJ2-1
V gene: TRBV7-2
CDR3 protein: CASSIPGQSLFF
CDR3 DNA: TGTGCCAGCAGTATTCCGGGACAGAGTCTGTTCTTC

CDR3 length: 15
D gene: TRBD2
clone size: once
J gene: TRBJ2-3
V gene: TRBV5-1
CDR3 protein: CASSPGLAGTDTQYF
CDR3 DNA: TGCGCCAGCAGCCCGGGACTAGCGGGCACAGATACGCAGTATTTT

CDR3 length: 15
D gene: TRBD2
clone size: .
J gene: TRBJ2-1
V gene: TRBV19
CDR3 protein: CASSNQIAGYNEQFF
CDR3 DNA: TGTGCCAGTAGTAACCAAATAGCGGGGTACAATGAGCAGTTCTTC

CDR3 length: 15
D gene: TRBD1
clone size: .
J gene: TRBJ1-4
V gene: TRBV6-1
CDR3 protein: CASSVGTAGVEKLFF
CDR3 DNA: TGTGCCAGCAGTGTTGGGACAGCTGGGGTTGAAAAACTGTTTTTT

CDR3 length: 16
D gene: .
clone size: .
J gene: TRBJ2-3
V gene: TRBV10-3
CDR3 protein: CAISESPRQNTDTQYF
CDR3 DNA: TGTGCCATCAGTGAGTCTCCTCGACAAAACACAGATACGCAGTATTTT

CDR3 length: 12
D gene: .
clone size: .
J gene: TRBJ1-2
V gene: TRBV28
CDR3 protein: CASGRTNYGYTF
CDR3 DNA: TGTGCCAGCGGCCGTACTAACTATGGCTACACCTTC

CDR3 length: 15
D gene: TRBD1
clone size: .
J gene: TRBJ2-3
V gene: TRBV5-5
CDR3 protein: CASSGPGQGVDTQYF
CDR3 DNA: TGTGCCAGCAGCGGGCCGGGACAGGGGGTGGATACGCAGTATTTT

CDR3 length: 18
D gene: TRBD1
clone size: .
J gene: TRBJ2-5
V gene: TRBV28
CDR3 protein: CASSSESTGRVSGETQYF
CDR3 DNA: TGTGCCAGCAGTTCTGAATCGACAGGGCGAGTTAGTGGAGAGACCCAGTACTTC